What follows are 18 T cell receptor beta chains derived from one specimen sequenced in a study of cytomegalovirus exposure and HLA in healthy donors. The study ran its PCR with 60 Vbeta and 13 Jbeta primers. Sequenced by immunoSEQ multiplex PCR; TCRdb stores in-frame clones only, minus some. Of 310,000 or so clones detected, around 90% appear once; the ten largest clones hold roughly 2.1%. Sequences were obtained from PBMCs. The receptors come from a woman younger than 35 in good health and CMV-seronegative.

This sequence joins TRBV19 and TRBJ1-1, with D perhaps matching TRBD1 (6 bases). Germline lookup yields CDR1 LNHDA and CDR2 SQIVND (reference sequence). The V end was cut by 5 bases, the J end by 3 bases, with 19 bases between. The CDR3 sequence is 16 residues long. This CDR3 reads CASSRLGAGEHTEAFF. CDR3 nucleotides: TGTGCCAGTAGTCGACTGGGGGCAGGAGAACACACTGAAGCTTTCTTT.

This chain uses TRBV6-1 with TRBJ1-5, with D unclear. Germline CDR1 MNHNS, CDR2 SASEGT. Trimming cost V 2 bases and J 0 bases, with 8 bases left between them. The CDR3 has 15 residues. The CDR3 is CASSESGNSNQPQHF. CDR3 coding DNA: TGTGCCAGCAGTGAATCGGGGAATAGCAATCAGCCCCAGCATTTT.

The chain joins TRBV10-3 to TRBJ2-5, with 8 bases identical to TRBD1. In germline, CDR1 is ENHRY, CDR2 SYGVKD. The CDR3 length is 15 residues. Unmatched junction bases numbered 8, after V lost 3 bases and J lost 5 bases. The CDR3, as DNA: TGTGCCATCAGTGATCAGGGGGCCACCAGGGAGACCCAGTACTTC. It is translated as CAISDQGATRETQYF.

CDR3 amino acids: CASSLLGGGNQPQHF. CDR3 coding DNA: TGTGCCAGTAGCCTTCTCGGGGGAGGGAATCAGCCCCAGCATTTT. The genes are TRBV19 and TRBJ1-5; the D gene is possibly TRBD1 (5 bases). The CDR3 runs to 15 residues. Trimming pared 6 bases from V and 4 bases from J, leaving 16 bases between. CDR1 and CDR2 from the germline V gene are LNHDA and SQIVND (reference sequence).

The chain links TRBV9 to TRBJ2-7; D ambiguous. Trimming stripped 1 base from V and 2 bases from J, with 7 bases between. This CDR3 region has 13 residues. Per the germline V gene, CDR1 is SGDLS and CDR2 is YYNGEE. This CDR3 reads CASSVFPAYEQYF. In DNA form, the CDR3 reads TGTGCCAGCAGCGTATTTCCCGCCTACGAGCAGTACTTC. Combining the CDR3 with reference TRBV9 and TRBJ2-7 gives the whole variable domain DSGVTQTPKHLITATGQRVTLRCSPRSGDLSVYWYQQSLDQGLQFLIQYYNGEERAKGNILERFSAQQFPDLHSELNLSSLELGDSALYFCASSVFPAYEQYFGPGTRLTVT.

The genes are TRBV7-9 and TRBJ1-1; no clear D gene. This CDR3 has 13 residues. V lost 3 bases and J lost 1, with 6 bases in between. In germline, CDR1 is SEHNR, CDR2 FQNEAQ (reference sequence). CDR3: CASSFAENTEAFF. The CDR3, as DNA: TGTGCCAGCAGCTTTGCAGAGAACACTGAAGCTTTCTTT.

This chain joins TRBV21-1 and TRBJ1-1. TRBV21-1 is tagged as a pseudogene. The CDR3 loop spans 17 amino acids. The CDR3 DNA follows: TGTGCCAGCAGCGAAGAAATCGGTGGAGGATCGAACACTGAAGCTTTCTTT. Residues: CASSEEIGGGSNTEAFF.

The J gene is TRBJ1-2, the V gene TRBV5-1, with D unclear. The CDR3 is made up of 14 amino acids. The V gene's germline CDR1 is SGHRS and CDR2 YFSETQ. Trimming cost V 0 bases and J 7 bases, with 13 bases left between them. For the CDR3, the DNA is TGCGCCAGCAGCTTGGACACGGGGAAAGGTGGCTACACCTTC. Amino acids: CASSLDTGKGGYTF.

The chain links TRBV11-2 to TRBJ1-1, with TRBD1 as a possible D gene (5 bases). V lost 5 bases and J lost 4, with 26 bases in between. CDR3 length equals 18 residues. The germline gives CDR1 SGHAT, CDR2 FQNNGV. The CDR3: CASSTPKPGRRVSTEAFF. In nucleotides, the CDR3 is TGTGCCAGCAGCACCCCAAAGCCCGGCCGCAGGGTATCCACTGAAGCTTTCTTT.

J is TRBJ1-2 and V is TRBV5-4; 12 bases are shared with TRBD1. V was pared by 0 bases and J by 8 bases, with 8 bases of the junction left unmatched. Germline CDR1 is SGHNT and CDR2 is YYREEE (reference sequence). This CDR3 region has 16 residues. The CDR3 sequence is CASSLAGRDRGRGYTF. The CDR3 DNA reads as TGTGCCAGCAGCTTGGCCGGGCGGGACAGGGGGCGCGGCTACACCTTC.

The table lists this clone with a count of one. J is TRBJ1-2 and V is TRBV6-1; 7 nucleotides align to TRBD1. CDR3 size: 14 residues. Germline lookup yields CDR1 MNHNS and CDR2 SASEGT. Trimming took 3 bases from V and 5 from J; bases not matched to a gene: 6. Here the CDR3 reads CASSDFTGDYGYTF. In DNA form, the CDR3 reads TGTGCCAGCAGTGATTTTACAGGGGATTATGGCTACACCTTC.

This clone has just a few counts. The V call is TRBV9, the J call TRBJ1-5; D gene ambiguous. The CDR3 sequence is 15 residues long. CDR1 and CDR2 from the germline V gene are SGDLS and YYNGEE. Trimming pared 3 bases from V and 6 bases from J, leaving 16 bases between. The CDR3 spells CASSADEGSGQPQHF. The CDR3, as DNA: TGTGCCAGCAGCGCCGACGAGGGTAGTGGTCAGCCCCAGCATTTT.

This chain links TRBV29-1 with TRBJ2-3; D not resolved. The CDR3 totals 16 residues. V lost 7 bases and J lost 0, with 20 bases in between. Germline V lookup: CDR1 SQVTM, CDR2 ANQGSEA. This CDR3 reads CSAPDPELASTDTQYF. The CDR3 DNA reads TGCAGCGCCCCCGACCCGGAGTTAGCTAGCACAGATACGCAGTATTTT.

V and J are TRBV7-8 and TRBJ1-6, with D possibly TRBD1 on 5 matching bases. The CDR3 covers 15 residues. Germline CDR1 and CDR2: SGHVS and FQNEAQ. Trimming removed 0 bases from V and 13 bases from J, with 16 bases in between. The CDR3 here is CASSLAGLSAGPLHF. For the CDR3, the DNA is TGTGCCAGCAGCTTAGCGGGGCTCTCAGCGGGTCCCCTCCACTTT.

V usage is TRBV27 and J usage is TRBJ2-1; D remains ambiguous. Trimming removed 2 bases from V and 6 bases from J, with 8 bases in between. CDR1 MNHEY and CDR2 SMNVEV come from the germline V gene (reference sequence). CDR3 length equals 13 residues. The CDR3 DNA follows: TGTGCCAGCAGTTTAAGAGTTTTCAATGAGCAGTTCTTC. Translating gives CASSLRVFNEQFF.

The count of this clone is one. The chain uses TRBV5-8 and TRBJ1-2; no definite D call. CDR1 is SGHTS, CDR2 YDEGEE, per germline. This CDR3 spans 13 amino acids. V was clipped by 4 bases and J by 7 bases, with 14 bases between them. The DNA for the CDR3 is TGTGCCAGCAGCCCATGGCGGGAAGGTGGCTACACCTTC. This codes for CASSPWREGGYTF.

The J gene is TRBJ1-1, the V gene TRBV6-5; D not resolved. Trimming shortened V by 6 bases and J by 13 bases, and 15 bases separated the two germline ends. CDR1 and CDR2 (germline): MNHEY, SVGAGI. The CDR3 has 11 residues. CDR3 in amino acids: CASRRGESDFF. In DNA, the CDR3 is TGTGCCAGCAGACGTGGAGAGAGCGATTTCTTT.

The gene calls are TRBV10-3 and TRBJ2-1; TRBD1 might be the D (5 bases). The length of the CDR3 is 12 residues. Per germline, CDR1 ENHRY and CDR2 SYGVKD. Trimming removed 3 bases at V and 8 bases at J, with 8 bases between. As DNA, the CDR3 is TGTGCCATCAGTGAAGGGGTCTATGAGCAGTTCTTC. Residues: CAISEGVYEQFF.